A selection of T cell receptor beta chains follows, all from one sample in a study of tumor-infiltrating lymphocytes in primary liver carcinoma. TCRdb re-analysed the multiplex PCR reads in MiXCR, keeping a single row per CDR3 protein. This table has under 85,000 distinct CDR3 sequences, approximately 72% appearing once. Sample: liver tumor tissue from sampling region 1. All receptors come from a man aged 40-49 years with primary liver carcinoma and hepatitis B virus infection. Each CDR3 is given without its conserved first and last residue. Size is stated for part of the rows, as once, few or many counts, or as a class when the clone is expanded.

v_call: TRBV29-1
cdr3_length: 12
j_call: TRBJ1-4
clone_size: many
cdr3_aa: SAGGMGGNEKLF

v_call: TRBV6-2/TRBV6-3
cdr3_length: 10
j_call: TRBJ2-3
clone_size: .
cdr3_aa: ASSAIGSDEY

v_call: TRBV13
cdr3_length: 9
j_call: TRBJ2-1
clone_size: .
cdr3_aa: ISSLVNEQF

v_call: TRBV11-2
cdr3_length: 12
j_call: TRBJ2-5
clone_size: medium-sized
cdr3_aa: ASSFGGSQETQY

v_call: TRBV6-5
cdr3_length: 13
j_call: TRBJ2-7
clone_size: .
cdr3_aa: ASCYYTGRGYEQY

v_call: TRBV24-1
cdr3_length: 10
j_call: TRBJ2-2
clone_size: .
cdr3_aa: VTGENTGELF

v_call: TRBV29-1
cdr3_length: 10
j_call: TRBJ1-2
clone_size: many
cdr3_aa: SVGPPLYGYT

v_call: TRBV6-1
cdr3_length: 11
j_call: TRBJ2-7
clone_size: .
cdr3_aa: ACSEWVFYGQY

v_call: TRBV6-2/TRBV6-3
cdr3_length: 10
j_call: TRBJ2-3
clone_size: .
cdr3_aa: TISAYTDTQY

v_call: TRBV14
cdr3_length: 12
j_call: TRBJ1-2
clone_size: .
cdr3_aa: ASSQVGGGYGYT

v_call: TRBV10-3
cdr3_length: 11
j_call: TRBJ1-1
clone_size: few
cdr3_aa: VISDDRATEAS

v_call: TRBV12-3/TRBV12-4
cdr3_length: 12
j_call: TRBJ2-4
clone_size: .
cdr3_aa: AGIRAQTKNIQY

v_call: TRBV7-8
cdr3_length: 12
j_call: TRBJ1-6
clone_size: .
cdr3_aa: ASSSDRIESTLH

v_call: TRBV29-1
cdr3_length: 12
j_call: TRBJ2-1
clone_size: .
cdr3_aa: GVLKSGAPNEQF

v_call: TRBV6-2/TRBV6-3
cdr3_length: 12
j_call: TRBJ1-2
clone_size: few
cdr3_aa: TSSYEGGFYGYT

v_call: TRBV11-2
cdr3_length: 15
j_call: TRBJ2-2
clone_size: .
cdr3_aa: ASSLVRTYSGIGELF

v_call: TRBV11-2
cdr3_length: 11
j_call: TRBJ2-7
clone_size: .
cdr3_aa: ASSLEGRAEQY

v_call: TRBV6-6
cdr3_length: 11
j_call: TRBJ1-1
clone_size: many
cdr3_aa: ASSYESYTEAF

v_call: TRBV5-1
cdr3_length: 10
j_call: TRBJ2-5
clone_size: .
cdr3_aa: TGSLTQETQY

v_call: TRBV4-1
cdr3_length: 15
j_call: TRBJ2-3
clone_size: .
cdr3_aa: ASRQEYRRGGADMQY